Shown below are 24 T cell receptor beta chains from a single sample sequenced in a study of cytomegalovirus exposure and HLA in healthy donors. A multiplex PCR was run with 60 Vbeta primers and 13 Jbeta primers. Assay: immunoSEQ multiplex PCR; the TCRdb copy retains only in-frame clones and omits some. The data hold around 210,000 clones, with 80% to 90% observed a single time. Sample: PBMCs. These receptors all stem from a girl aged 2-9 years in good health and CMV-seronegative.

This clone was counted once. This chain uses TRBV6-5 with TRBJ1-6; D may be TRBD1 (6 bases). Germline V lookup: CDR1 MNHEY, CDR2 SVGAGI. This CDR3 has 14 residues. V lost 7 bases, J lost 3 bases, and 10 bases lay in between. In DNA, the CDR3 is TGTGCCAGCACTGGGACAAGCTATAATTCACCCCTCCACTTT. Translation: CASTGTSYNSPLHF.

This clone was recorded once. The chain is built from TRBV28 and TRBJ1-2; TRBD1 is a possible D gene (6 bases). V gave up 8 bases and J gave up 4 bases, with 11 bases separating them. The CDR3 covers 12 residues. CDR1 MDHEN and CDR2 SYDVKM come from the germline V gene. The DNA of the CDR3 is TGTGCCAGCCAAGACAGGTTCTATGGCTACACCTTC. It specifies CASQDRFYGYTF.

The V gene is TRBV5-8, the J gene TRBJ2-1; TRBD1 matches at 9 bases. Germline loops: CDR1 SGHTS, CDR2 YDEGEE. This CDR3 is built from 15 residues. V lost 1 base and J lost 8; bases outside the gene matches: 7. CDR3 loop: CASSLWGQGIDEQFF. DNA of the CDR3: TGTGCCAGCAGCTTGTGGGGACAGGGAATCGATGAGCAGTTCTTC.

This clone was seen a single time. The chain employs TRBV11-3 and TRBJ1-4; 12 bases are a match to TRBD1. Trimming took 4 bases from V and 6 from J; bases not matched to a gene: 12. The CDR3 totals 18 residues. The germline gives CDR1 SGHNT, CDR2 YENEEA. CDR3 sequence reads: CASSSRDRGLMAYEKLFF. In DNA form, the CDR3 reads TGTGCCAGCAGCTCTCGGGACAGGGGGCTTATGGCTTATGAAAAACTGTTTTTT.

This chain uses TRBV10-3 with TRBJ2-7; a weak D match, TRBD2 (6 bases). CDR1 and CDR2 (germline): ENHRY, SYGVKD. Trimming removed 4 bases at V and 2 bases at J, with 15 bases between. This CDR3 spans 15 amino acids. The chain's CDR3 is CAISGGLGLTYEQYF. The DNA of the CDR3 is TGTGCCATCAGTGGGGGACTGGGCTTAACCTACGAGCAGTACTTC.

The CDR3 region has the DNA TGTGCCAGCAGCTTTGGGACAGGGGTTGTTAATGAGCAGTTCTTC. This gives the protein CASSFGTGVVNEQFF. The genes are TRBV7-2 and TRBJ2-1; TRBD1 agrees at 10 bases. The germline V gene encodes CDR1 SGHTA and CDR2 FQGNSA. The CDR3 sequence is 15 residues long. V lost 3 bases to trimming and J lost 7 bases; unmatched junction nucleotides: 6.

The chain uses TRBV30 and TRBJ1-3; D is perhaps TRBD1 (5 bases). The CDR3 loop spans 13 amino acids. With 3 bases removed from V and 9 bases from J, the gap between germline ends came to 15 bases. From germline, CDR1 is GTSNPN and CDR2 SVGIG (reference sequence). CDR3 in amino acids: CAWSEYRRPTIYF. CDR3 in DNA: TGTGCCTGGAGCGAGTACAGGCGTCCCACCATATATTTT.

V and J are TRBV7-9 and TRBJ1-2, with 9 bases matching TRBD1. After removal of 5 bases from V and 0 bases from J, the junction contained 13 bases not matched to a gene. Germline-derived CDR1 and CDR2 are SEHNR and FQNEAQ (reference sequence). The CDR3 covers 18 residues. The chain's CDR3 is CASSHVPGQGSANYGYTF. The CDR3 nucleotides are TGTGCCAGCAGCCACGTTCCGGGACAGGGATCAGCTAACTATGGCTACACCTTC.

The chain links TRBV6-5 to TRBJ2-5, with D perhaps TRBD2 (5 bases). Germline assignment: CDR1 MNHEY and CDR2 SVGAGI. Trimming stripped 0 bases from V and 5 bases from J, with 16 bases between. The CDR3 runs 16 residues. The DNA of the CDR3 is TGTGCCAGCAGTTACTCCTCTTTGGGAGAGAGGGAGACCCAGTACTTC. This translates into CASSYSSLGERETQYF.

The J gene is TRBJ2-7, the V gene TRBV7-9; D gene uncertain. The CDR3 totals 13 residues. The V gene lost 6 bases and the J gene lost 3 bases, with 12 bases spanning the gap. In germline, CDR1 is SEHNR, CDR2 FQNEAQ (reference sequence). CDR3 DNA sequence: TGTGCCAGCAGTCCCCCCCCGGGCTACGAGCAGTACTTC. It encodes CASSPPPGYEQYF.

The rearrangement links TRBV27 to TRBJ1-5; tentative D call: TRBD1 (5 bases). CDR3 length: 14 amino acids. Germline V gene sequence: CDR1 MNHEY, CDR2 SMNVEV (reference sequence). Trimming cost V 3 bases and J 5 bases, with 11 bases left between them. The chain's CDR3 is CASSLEGAYQPQHF. CDR3 nucleotide sequence: TGTGCCAGCAGTTTGGAAGGGGCGTATCAGCCCCAGCATTTT.

This chain joins TRBV5-6 and TRBJ1-6; D is ambiguous. Germline CDR1 and CDR2: SGHDT and YYEEEE. V was clipped by 1 base and J by 0 bases, with 8 bases between them. The length of the CDR3 is 16 residues. In DNA form, the CDR3 reads TGTGCCAGCAGCTTGTTGCCGGGCTCCTATAATTCACCCCTCCACTTT. Encoded protein: CASSLLPGSYNSPLHF.

The chain uses TRBV7-9 and TRBJ1-2, with a weak D call TRBD1 (5 bases). This CDR3 spans 12 amino acids. V lost 2 bases, J lost 6 bases, and 7 bases lay in between. The germline V gene encodes CDR1 SEHNR and CDR2 FQNEAQ (reference sequence). CDR3 residues: CASSLQGNGYTF. The CDR3 DNA is TGTGCCAGCAGCTTACAGGGAAATGGCTACACCTTC.

This chain connects TRBV7-9 to TRBJ2-2; 8 nucleotides match TRBD1. CDR1 and CDR2 (germline): SEHNR, FQNEAQ (reference sequence). V was clipped by 6 bases and J by 5 bases; unmatched bases: 2. The CDR3 consists of 13 residues. The CDR3 loop is CASSTGGTGELFF. CDR3 DNA sequence: TGTGCCAGCAGTACAGGGGGGACCGGGGAGCTGTTTTTT.

The V call is TRBV6-1, the J call TRBJ2-5; 7 nucleotides agree with TRBD1. Trimming at V came to 4 bases and at J to 5 bases, leaving 7 bases not matched to a gene. CDR3 length: 14 residues. CDR1 and CDR2 (germline): MNHNS, SASEGT. The CDR3 here is CASSANRGTETQYF. CDR3 in DNA: TGTGCCAGCAGTGCCAACAGGGGAACGGAGACCCAGTACTTC.

This chain joins TRBV5-6 and TRBJ1-1; TRBD1 might be the D (5 bases). Germline V lookup: CDR1 SGHDT, CDR2 YYEEEE. The ends were cut back, 1 base at V and 1 base at J, with 5 bases in the middle. The CDR3 covers 13 residues. This chain's CDR3 is CASSLTGNTEAFF. The CDR3 DNA reads TGTGCCAGCAGCTTGACAGGGAACACTGAAGCTTTCTTT.

The CDR3 nucleotides are TGTGCCAGCAGCACCGGAGCTAGCGGCCAAGAGACCCAGTACTTC. Amino acids: CASSTGASGQETQYF. The chain recombines TRBV13 with TRBJ2-5; TRBD2 aligns across 7 bases. The V and J ends lost 5 bases and 1 base, in that order; junction bases with no gene match: 7. CDR1 and CDR2 (germline): PRHDT, FYEKMQ (reference sequence). This CDR3 is built from 15 residues.

The chain carries TRBV27 and TRBJ1-3; D not certain. The CDR3 has 14 amino acids. V shed 2 bases and J shed 2 bases, with 7 bases lying between them. Germline assignment: CDR1 MNHEY and CDR2 SMNVEV (reference sequence). The CDR3 coding sequence is TGTGCCAGCAGTTTAACCGGGACTGGAAACACCATATATTTT. This codes for CASSLTGTGNTIYF.

This clone was picked up one time. The rearrangement joins TRBV14 to TRBJ1-5, with TRBD1 as a possible D gene (6 bases). The CDR3 is 16 amino acids. CDR1 is SGHDN and CDR2 is FVKESK in the germline V gene. Trimming cost V 5 bases and J 6 bases, with 20 bases left between them. The CDR3 nucleotides are TGTGCCAGCAGCGCAATTAGGGGGGGATTGTCTCAGCCCCAGCATTTT. It yields the protein CASSAIRGGLSQPQHF.

The rearrangement joins TRBV11-2 to TRBJ1-2; D is unresolved. The V end lost 3 bases, the J end lost 8 bases, and 7 bases lay between the germline ends. Germline CDR1 SGHAT, CDR2 FQNNGV. There are 11 residues in the CDR3. The CDR3 sequence is CASSFGGGYTF. The CDR3 bases are TGTGCCAGCAGCTTCGGAGGCGGCTACACCTTC.

The CDR3, as DNA: TGTGCCAGCAGCCGACTAGCGGGAGAGTATACGCAGTATTTT. Translation: CASSRLAGEYTQYF. V is TRBV7-9 and J is TRBJ2-3; TRBD2 agrees at 12 bases. The germline V gene encodes CDR1 SEHNR and CDR2 FQNEAQ (reference sequence). Unmatched junction bases numbered 4, after V lost 5 bases and J lost 7 bases. There are 14 residues in the CDR3.

The chain is built from TRBV10-3 and TRBJ2-3; 7 nucleotides line up with TRBD1. Germline CDR1 and CDR2: ENHRY and SYGVKD. The CDR3 has 14 amino acids. With 6 bases clipped from V and 0 bases from J, the junction kept 3 bases outside the gene matches. For the CDR3, the DNA is TGTGCCATCAGAGACAGGGTCAGCACAGATACGCAGTATTTT. Its translation is CAIRDRVSTDTQYF.

This chain links TRBV6-1 with TRBJ1-1; 8 positions match TRBD1. The CDR3 has 15 amino acids. Trimming took 3 bases from V and 1 from J; bases not matched to a gene: 4. Germline loops: CDR1 MNHNS, CDR2 SASEGT. The DNA of the CDR3 is TGTGCCAGCAGTGACAGGGGGCGTGCGAACACTGAAGCTTTCTTT. Protein sequence: CASSDRGRANTEAFF.

The CDR3 region is CASSLAGTSRYNEQFF. The DNA of the CDR3 is TGTGCCAGCAGCTTGGCCGGGACTAGTAGGTACAATGAGCAGTTCTTC. The chain links TRBV5-6 to TRBJ2-1, with TRBD2 matching over 8 bases. The CDR3 totals 16 residues. Germline V lookup: CDR1 SGHDT, CDR2 YYEEEE. Trimming cost V 0 bases and J 4 bases; bases outside gene matches: 6.